The 15 T cell receptor beta chains listed next were all sequenced from one sample in a study of blood T cells in healthy people across ages. Using a J-beta primer mix together with a sample-barcoded 5' primer, a second PCR was run for about 6 to 11 cycles. TCRdb re-analysed the 5' RACE reads in MiXCR, keeping a single row per CDR3 protein. The sample holds about 780,000 distinct CDR3 sequences; about 42% are singletons and the top ten take around 18%. Input material: blood. These receptors all come from a man older than 75 in good health.

CDR3 bases: TGTGCCAGCAGCACTCAACAGGGATGGGCCCAGTACTTC. Translating it yields CASSTQQGWAQYF. This chain joins TRBV7-2 and TRBJ2-7; weak D call: TRBD1 (6 bases). V lost 5 bases and J lost 10, with 18 bases in between. CDR1 is SGHTA, CDR2 FQGNSA, per germline. The CDR3 is 13 amino acids.

This chain links TRBV20-1 with TRBJ2-1; no clear D. V was shortened by 3 bases and J by 2 bases, with 11 bases between the two germline ends. CDR3 size: 14 residues. In germline, CDR1 is DFQATT, CDR2 SNEGSKA (reference sequence). The CDR3 nucleotides are TGCAGTGCTAGCCGAGTGAGCCCCTACAATGAGCAGTTCTTC. Encoded protein: CSASRVSPYNEQFF.

The gene calls are TRBV30 and TRBJ2-1; 8 bases are a match to TRBD2. V gave up 2 bases and J gave up 5 bases; unmatched junction bases: 8. There are 15 residues in the CDR3. The V gene's germline CDR1 is GTSNPN and CDR2 SVGIG (reference sequence). CDR3 DNA: TGTGCCTGGAGTCCGCCCGCGGGAGGTGACAATGAGCAGTTCTTC. This sequence encodes CAWSPPAGGDNEQFF. The full variable domain, in which reference TRBV30 and TRBJ2-1 provide the parts outside the CDR3, is SQTIHQWPATLVQPVGSPLSLECTVEGTSNPNLYWYRQAAGRGLQLLFYSVGIGQISSEVPQNLSASRPQDRQFILSSKKLLLSDSGFYLCAWSPPAGGDNEQFFGPGTRLTVL.

This clonotype was picked up many times. V usage is TRBV7-2 and J usage is TRBJ1-6, with a tentative D call TRBD1 (6 bases). From germline, CDR1 is SGHTA and CDR2 FQGNSA. Trimming shortened V by 6 bases and J by 6 bases, and 18 bases separated the two germline ends. The CDR3 is 16 amino acids. The CDR3 DNA sequence: TGTGCCAGCAGATCCCAGGGGACTACCAGTAATTCACCCCTCCACTTT. Translation gives CASRSQGTTSNSPLHF.

V and J are TRBV7-2 and TRBJ2-3; D possibly corresponds to TRBD1 (6 bases). V lost 5 bases and J lost 1, with 13 bases in between. This CDR3 region has 15 residues. CDR1 and CDR2 (germline): SGHTA, FQGNSA. In DNA, the CDR3 is TGTGCCAGCAGCCCGGACAGTTTGGGCACAGATACGCAGTATTTT. Encoded protein: CASSPDSLGTDTQYF. Combining the CDR3 with reference TRBV7-2 and TRBJ2-3 gives the whole variable domain GAGVSQSPSNKVTEKGKDVELRCDPISGHTALYWYRQSLGQGLEFLIYFQGNSAPDKSGLPSDRFSAERTGGSVSTLTIQRTQQEDSAVYLCASSPDSLGTDTQYFGPGTRLTVL.

Comments on this clonotype: A much more abundant neighbour one base away suggests this may be a read error. The J gene is TRBJ2-3, the V gene TRBV28, with D uncertain. The CDR3 is 12 residues long. Per germline, CDR1 MDHEN and CDR2 SYDVKM. The CDR3, as DNA: TGTGCCAACAGTTTCTTAAGAGATACGCAGTATTTT. Translation: CANSFLRDTQYF.

This chain uses TRBV12-3 or TRBV12-4 with TRBJ2-2; no definite D call. This CDR3 has 15 residues. V lost 1 base, J lost 3 bases, and 9 bases lay in between. DNA of the CDR3: TGTGCCAGCAGTTTAGGAACAGAATACACCGGGGAGCTGTTTTTT. Its protein product is CASSLGTEYTGELFF.

This clonotype was recorded once. The V and J genes are TRBV7-9 and TRBJ2-7; D is uncertain. The CDR3 has 14 residues. Trimming shortened V by 7 bases and J by 5 bases, and 18 bases separated the two germline ends. CDR1 and CDR2 (germline): SEHNR, FQNEAQ (reference sequence). The CDR3 region is CASTRVRARDEQYF. Here the CDR3 DNA reads TGTGCCAGCACCCGGGTTAGGGCTAGAGACGAGCAGTACTTC.

The sample holds a few counts of this clonotype. This sequence joins TRBV10-3 and TRBJ2-7; D may correspond to TRBD1 or TRBD2 (5 bases each). V was pared by 6 bases and J by 3 bases, with 9 bases between. Germline values: CDR1 ENHRY, CDR2 SYGVKD. The CDR3 extends over 12 amino acids. The CDR3 here is CAIRGDGYEQYF. The DNA of the CDR3 is TGTGCCATCAGGGGGGACGGCTACGAGCAGTACTTC.

The table lists this clonotype with a few counts. The chain recombines TRBV12-3 or TRBV12-4 with TRBJ2-3; D perhaps matches TRBD1 (6 bases). Trimming took 6 bases from V and 5 from J, leaving 15 bases between them. This CDR3 is built from 14 residues. For the CDR3, the DNA is TGTGCCAGCAGCTCCAGGGGTAGCGTAGATACGCAGTATTTT. It translates to CASSSRGSVDTQYF.

This clonotype was detected once. Just one base apart from a much larger clone, this may be a read error. This chain joins TRBV29-1 and TRBJ2-1; TRBD2 aligns across 7 bases. Germline V gene lookup returns CDR1 SQVTM and CDR2 ANQGSEA. V lost 7 bases and J lost 6; bases outside the gene matches: 15. There are 15 residues in the CDR3. The DNA of the CDR3 is TGCAGCGCCCTTAAACCACAAGGGGAGGGCAATGAGCAGTTCTTC. It translates to CSALKPQGEGNEQFF.

This clonotype was seen more than once but under ten times. The CDR3 DNA sequence: TGTGCCACCAGCAGAGATCTGGCCTGGGAGGAGACCCAGTACTTC. Protein product: CATSRDLAWEETQYF. The chain joins TRBV15 to TRBJ2-5; D perhaps matches TRBD2 (5 bases). The CDR3 covers 15 residues. Looked up from germline, CDR1 is LNHNV and CDR2 is YYDKDF (reference sequence). V dropped 0 bases and J dropped 5 bases, with 13 bases sitting between them.

This chain joins TRBV29-1 and TRBJ2-3; 8 positions match TRBD2. CDR3 size: 14 residues. Trimming removed 0 bases from V and 3 bases from J; junction bases left unmatched: 2. Germline CDR1 SQVTM, CDR2 ANQGSEA. This CDR3 reads CSVEDAGGTDTQYF. DNA of the CDR3: TGCAGCGTTGAAGACGCGGGGGGAACAGATACGCAGTATTTT.

This clonotype was seen ten or more times. The chain employs TRBV6-6 and TRBJ2-1, with TRBD1 matching 7 bases. The V gene's germline CDR1 is MNHNY and CDR2 SVGAGI (reference sequence). The CDR3 runs 16 residues. The junction had 11 bases not matched to a gene; V was cut back by 6 bases and J by 3 bases. The CDR3 here is CASSSDGTDIYNEQFF. The CDR3 coding sequence is TGTGCCAGCAGCTCAGATGGGACAGATATCTACAATGAGCAGTTCTTC.

V and J are TRBV29-1 and TRBJ2-1, with D possibly being TRBD2 (6 bases). This CDR3 is 13 amino acids long. V was shortened by 3 bases and J by 9 bases, with 15 bases between the two germline ends. Germline-derived CDR1 and CDR2 are SQVTM and ANQGSEA. The CDR3 spells CSVDLRGGGEQFF. Here the CDR3 DNA reads TGCAGCGTTGATCTCCGGGGAGGTGGTGAGCAGTTCTTC.